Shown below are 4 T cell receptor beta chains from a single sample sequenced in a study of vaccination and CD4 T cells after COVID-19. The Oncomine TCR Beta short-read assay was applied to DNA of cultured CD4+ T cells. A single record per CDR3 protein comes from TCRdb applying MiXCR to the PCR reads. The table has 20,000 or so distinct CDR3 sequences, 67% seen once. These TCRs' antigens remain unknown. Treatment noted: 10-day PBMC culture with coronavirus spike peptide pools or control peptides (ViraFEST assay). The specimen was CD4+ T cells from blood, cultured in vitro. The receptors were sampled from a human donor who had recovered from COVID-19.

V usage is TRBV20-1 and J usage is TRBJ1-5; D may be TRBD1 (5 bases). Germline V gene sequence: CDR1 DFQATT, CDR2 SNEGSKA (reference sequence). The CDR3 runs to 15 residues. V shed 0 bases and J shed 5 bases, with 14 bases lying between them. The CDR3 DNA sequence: TGCAGTGCTAGAGACCCGACAGACAATCATCAGCCCCAGCATTTT. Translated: CSARDPTDNHQPQHF.

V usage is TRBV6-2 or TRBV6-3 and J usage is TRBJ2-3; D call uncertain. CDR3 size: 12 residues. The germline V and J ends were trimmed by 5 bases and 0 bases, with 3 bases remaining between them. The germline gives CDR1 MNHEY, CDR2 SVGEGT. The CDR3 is CASSLSTDTQYF. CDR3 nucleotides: TGTGCCAGCAGTCTGAGCACAGATACGCAGTATTTT.

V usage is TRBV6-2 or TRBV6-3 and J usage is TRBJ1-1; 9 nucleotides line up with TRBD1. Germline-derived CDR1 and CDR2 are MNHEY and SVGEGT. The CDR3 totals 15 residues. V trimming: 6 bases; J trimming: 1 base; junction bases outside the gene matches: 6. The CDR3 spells CASSRTGAGNTEAFF. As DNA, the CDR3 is TGTGCCAGCAGCCGGACAGGGGCAGGGAACACTGAAGCTTTCTTT.

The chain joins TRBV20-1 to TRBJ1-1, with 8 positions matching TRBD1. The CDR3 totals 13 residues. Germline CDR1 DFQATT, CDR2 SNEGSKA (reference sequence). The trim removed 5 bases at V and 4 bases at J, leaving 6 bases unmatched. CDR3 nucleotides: TGCAGTGCTGGCAGACAGGGGCTCACTGAAGCTTTCTTT. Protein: CSAGRQGLTEAFF.